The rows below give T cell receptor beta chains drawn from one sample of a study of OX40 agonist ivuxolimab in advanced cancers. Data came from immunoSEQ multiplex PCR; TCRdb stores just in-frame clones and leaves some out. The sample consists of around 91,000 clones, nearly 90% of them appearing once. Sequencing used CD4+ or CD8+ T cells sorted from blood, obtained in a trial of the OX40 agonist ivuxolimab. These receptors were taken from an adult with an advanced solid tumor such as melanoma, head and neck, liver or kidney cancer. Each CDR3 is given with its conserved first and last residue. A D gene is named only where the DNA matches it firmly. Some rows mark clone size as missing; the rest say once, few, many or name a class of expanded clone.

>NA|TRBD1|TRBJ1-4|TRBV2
CASSDRDRVEKLFF
TGTGCCAGCAGTGACCGGGACAGGGTTGAAAAACTGTTTTTT
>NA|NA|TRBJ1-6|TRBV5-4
CASSLDRNNSPLHF
TGTGCCAGCAGCTTGGACAGAAATAATTCACCCCTCCACTTT
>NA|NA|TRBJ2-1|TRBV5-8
CASSQGPSAYNEQFF
TGTGCCAGCAGCCAGGGACCTAGCGCGTACAATGAGCAGTTCTTC
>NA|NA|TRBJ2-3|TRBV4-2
CASSQDKWAGLSTDTQYF
TGTGCCAGCAGCCAAGATAAGTGGGCAGGGCTAAGCACAGATACGCAGTATTTT
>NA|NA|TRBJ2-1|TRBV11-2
CASSLDSWRNEQFF
TGTGCCAGCAGCTTAGATTCCTGGAGAAATGAGCAGTTCTTC
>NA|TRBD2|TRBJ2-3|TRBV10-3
CAISPGLAGISTDTQYF
TGTGCCATCAGCCCGGGACTAGCGGGGATTAGCACAGATACGCAGTATTTT
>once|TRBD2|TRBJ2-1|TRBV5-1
CASSSDPSGAGDEQFF
TGCGCCAGCAGCTCCGACCCTAGCGGGGCTGGGGATGAGCAGTTCTTC
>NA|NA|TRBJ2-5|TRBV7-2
CASSLFSAGRGEGETQYF
TGTGCCAGCAGCTTATTCTCCGCAGGAAGAGGTGAAGGAGAGACCCAGTACTTC
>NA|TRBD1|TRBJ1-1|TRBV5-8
CASSLFRADRGYAFF
TGTGCCAGCAGCTTGTTTCGAGCTGACAGGGGGTACGCTTTCTTT
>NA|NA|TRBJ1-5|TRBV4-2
CASSQEGAQPQHF
TGTGCCAGCAGCCAAGAAGGGGCTCAGCCCCAGCATTTT
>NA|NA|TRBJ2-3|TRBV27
CASSFRDLYTQYF
TGTGCCAGCAGTTTTCGGGATCTTTATACGCAGTATTTT
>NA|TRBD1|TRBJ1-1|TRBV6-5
CASEIRRGTEAFF
TGTGCCAGTGAAATACGCAGGGGGACTGAAGCTTTCTTT
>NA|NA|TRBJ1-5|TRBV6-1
CASRRGSQSNQPQHF
TGTGCCAGCAGGAGGGGCTCGCAGAGCAATCAGCCCCAGCATTTT
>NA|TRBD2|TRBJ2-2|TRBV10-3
CAIRDLAGGPSGELFF
TGTGCCATCAGGGACTTAGCGGGGGGGCCTTCCGGGGAGCTGTTTTTT
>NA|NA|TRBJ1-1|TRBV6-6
CASTRGGTEAFF
TGTGCCAGCACCCGGGGCGGCACTGAAGCTTTCTTT
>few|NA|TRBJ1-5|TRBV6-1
CASSEATGYGPQHF
TGTGCCAGCAGTGAAGCGACCGGGTACGGGCCCCAGCATTTT
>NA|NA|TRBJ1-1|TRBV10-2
CASTLSSGTEAFF
TGCGCCAGCACTCTATCCTCGGGCACTGAAGCTTTCTTT
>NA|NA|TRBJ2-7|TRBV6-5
CASSQSYEQYF
TGTGCCAGCAGCCAGTCCTACGAGCAGTACTTC
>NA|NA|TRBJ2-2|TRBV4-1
CASSLARGSTGELFF
TGCGCCAGCAGCCTTGCCCGGGGGAGCACCGGGGAGCTGTTTTTT
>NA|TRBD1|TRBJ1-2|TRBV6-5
CASRVTGAYGYTF
TGTGCCAGCAGGGTGACAGGGGCCTATGGCTACACCTTC
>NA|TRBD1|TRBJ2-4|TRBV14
CASSQDWRGGWNIQYF
TGTGCCAGCAGCCAAGATTGGCGAGGGGGCTGGAACATTCAGTACTTC
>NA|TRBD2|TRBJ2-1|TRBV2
CARSETSGTAYNEQFF
TGTGCCAGATCGGAGACTAGCGGGACCGCCTACAATGAGCAGTTCTTC
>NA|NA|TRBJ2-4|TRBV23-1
CASSYGPSLAKNIQYF
TGCGCCAGCAGTTACGGCCCCTCACTAGCCAAAAACATTCAGTACTTC
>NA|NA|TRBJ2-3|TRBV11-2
CASSLALGLHTQYF
TGTGCCAGCAGCTTAGCTCTCGGACTCCATACGCAGTATTTT
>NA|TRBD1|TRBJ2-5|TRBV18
CASSPASGDRGKETQYF
TGTGCCAGCTCCCCCGCTTCGGGCGACAGGGGCAAAGAGACCCAGTACTTC
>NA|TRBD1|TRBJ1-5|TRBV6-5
CASSRQGHQPQHF
TGTGCCAGCAGCCGACAGGGCCATCAGCCCCAGCATTTT
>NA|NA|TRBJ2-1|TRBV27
CASSFWDSRNEQFF
TGTGCCAGCAGTTTCTGGGACTCCCGAAATGAGCAGTTCTTC
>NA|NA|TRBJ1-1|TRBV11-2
CASSLDWNTEAFF
TGTGCCAGCAGCTTAGATTGGAACACTGAAGCTTTCTTT